Reported below is one T cell receptor beta chain. Its antigen is as yet unknown. The sample is drawn from a study of T cells in localized non-small cell lung cancer. Study-level findings and limits: It was uninvolved adjacent lung that showed the highest T cell clonality, exceeding tumor. Investigators sequenced only a single tumor region, leaving heterogeneity possible.

CDR1 and CDR2 from the germline V gene are SNHLY and FYNNEI. Trimming left V 9 bases short and J 4 bases short, with 12 bases between. This CDR3 spans 12 amino acids. Profiled with immunoSEQ multiplex PCR; TCRdb holds only in-frame clones, not every one. Here the sample spans tens of thousands of clones, 84% being singletons. The sample here was peripheral blood, taken before any cancer treatment. The receptor's source is an older female donor with stage I lung adenocarcinoma. The chain uses TRBV2 and TRBJ1-1; D is perhaps TRBD1 (5 bases). The CDR3 here is CASTGLGTEAFF. In nucleotides, the CDR3 is TGTGCCAGTACGGGACTAGGCACTGAAGCTTTCTTT.